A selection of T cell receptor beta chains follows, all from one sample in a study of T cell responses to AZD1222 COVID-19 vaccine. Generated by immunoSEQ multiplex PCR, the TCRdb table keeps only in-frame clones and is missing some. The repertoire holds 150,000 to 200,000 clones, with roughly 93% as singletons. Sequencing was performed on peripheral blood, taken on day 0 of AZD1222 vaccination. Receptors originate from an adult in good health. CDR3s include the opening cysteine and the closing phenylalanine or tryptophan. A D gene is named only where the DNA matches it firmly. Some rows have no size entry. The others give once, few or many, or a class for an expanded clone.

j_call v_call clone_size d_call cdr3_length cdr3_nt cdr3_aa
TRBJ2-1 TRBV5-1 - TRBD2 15 TGCGCCAGCAGCTCGGGCGAACTAGCGGGAGGGCGGCAGTTCTTC CASSSGELAGGRQFF
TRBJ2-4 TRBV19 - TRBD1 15 TGTGCCAGTAGTACAGCGACAGGGACCAAAAACATTCAGTACTTC CASSTATGTKNIQYF
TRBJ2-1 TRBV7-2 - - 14 TGTGCCAGCAGCCCCTCCGGACAATACAATGAGCAGTTCTTC CASSPSGQYNEQFF
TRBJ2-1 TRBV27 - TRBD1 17 TGTGCCAGCAGTACCCGGACCCTGACAGGGGATCTCAATGAGCAGTTCTTC CASSTRTLTGDLNEQFF
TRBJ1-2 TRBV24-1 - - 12 TGTGCCACCAGTGATGACAACTATGGCTACACCTTC CATSDDNYGYTF
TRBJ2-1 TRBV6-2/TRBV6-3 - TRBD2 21 TGTGCCAGCAGTTACTCTCCCGGACTAGCGGGAGGGCCGGGGGTGGACAATGAGCAGTTCTTC CASSYSPGLAGGPGVDNEQFF
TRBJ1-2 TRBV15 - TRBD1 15 TGTGCCACCAGCAGAGACGGACAGGGCCACTATGGCTACACCTTC CATSRDGQGHYGYTF
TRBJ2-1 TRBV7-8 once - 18 TGTGCCAGCAGCCACCACCCCTCCCCGGGAATTACCTACAATGAGCAGTTCTTC CASSHHPSPGITYNEQFF
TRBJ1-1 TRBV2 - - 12 TGTGCCAGCGAGGCCACGACCAGAGAAGCTTTCTTT CASEATTREAFF
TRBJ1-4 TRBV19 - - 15 TGTGCCAGTAGTCCCGGCATCGTAAGCAATGAAAAACTGTTTTTT CASSPGIVSNEKLFF
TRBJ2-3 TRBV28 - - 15 TGTGCCAGCACCTCAGACATTGCGGGCACAGATACGCAGTATTTT CASTSDIAGTDTQYF
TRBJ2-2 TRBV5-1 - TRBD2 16 TGCGCCAGCAGCTTCGGAGCGGGAGGGGGCACCGGGGAGCTGTTTTTT CASSFGAGGGTGELFF
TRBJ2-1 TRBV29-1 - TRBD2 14 TGCAGCGTTGAGGGTCTAGCGGGAGCGCTTGAGCAGTTCTTC CSVEGLAGALEQFF
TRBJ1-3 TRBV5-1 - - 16 TGCGCCAGCAGCCCTACCGGACAGAGCTCTGGAAACACCATATATTTT CASSPTGQSSGNTIYF
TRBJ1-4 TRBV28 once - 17 TGTGCCAGCAGCCGAGACCTGATGACCTGGCTCCCCGAAAAACTGTTTTTT CASSRDLMTWLPEKLFF
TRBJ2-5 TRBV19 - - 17 TGTGCCAGTAGTGCAGGGTTAGGGGCCGGGTGGCAAGAGACCCAGTACTTC CASSAGLGAGWQETQYF
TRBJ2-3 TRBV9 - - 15 TGTGCCAGCAGCCGTGGGGGGAGATCCGCGGATACGCAGTATTTT CASSRGGRSADTQYF
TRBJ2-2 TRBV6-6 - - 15 TGTGCCAGCAGTTACTCCGTCAGGAACACCGGGGAGCTGTTTTTT CASSYSVRNTGELFF
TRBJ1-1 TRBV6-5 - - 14 TGTGCCAGCAGGCCTATAGAGTTGAACACTGAAGCTTTCTTT CASRPIELNTEAFF
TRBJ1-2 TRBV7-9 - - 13 TGTGCCAGCAGTCTAGGGACCGCATATGGCTACACCTTC CASSLGTAYGYTF
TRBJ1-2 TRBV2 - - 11 TGTGCCAGCTTCCACAGCCATGGCTACACCTTC CASFHSHGYTF
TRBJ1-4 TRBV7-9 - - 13 TGTGCCAGCAGCCCCCCACGCGGGGAAAAACTGTTTTTT CASSPPRGEKLFF
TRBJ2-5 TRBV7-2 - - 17 TGTGCCAGCAGCTCTTACCCGTCGATAAGGGAGAGTGAGACCCAGTACTTC CASSSYPSIRESETQYF
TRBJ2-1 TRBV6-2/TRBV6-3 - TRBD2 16 TGTGCCAGCAGTTACCCTCTCGGGGGGGCCGGCCGGGAGCAGTTCTTC CASSYPLGGAGREQFF
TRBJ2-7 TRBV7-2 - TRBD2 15 TGTGCCAGCAGGAGGGCTGTGGCGGGAGGGCGCGAGCAGTACTTC CASRRAVAGGREQYF
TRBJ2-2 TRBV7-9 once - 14 TGTGCCAGCGAGACTAGATGGGGCACCGGGGAGCTGTTTTTT CASETRWGTGELFF
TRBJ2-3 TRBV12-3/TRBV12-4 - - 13 TGTGCCAGCAGGCCTACTTCTAGCGTTACGCAGTATTTT CASRPTSSVTQYF
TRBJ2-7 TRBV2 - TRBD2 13 TGTGCCAGCAGGGCCGGGACTACCTACGAGCAGTACTTC CASRAGTTYEQYF
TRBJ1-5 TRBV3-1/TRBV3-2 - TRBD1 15 TGTGCCAGCAGCCAGGACAGGGCTAGCAATCAGCCCCAGCATTTT CASSQDRASNQPQHF
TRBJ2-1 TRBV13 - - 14 TGTGCCAGCGGCCCGACAGGGAGGGGGAATGAGCAGTTCTTC CASGPTGRGNEQFF
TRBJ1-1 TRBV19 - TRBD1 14 TGTGCCAGTAGCATGACAGGGTTGGCCACTGAAGCTTTCTTT CASSMTGLATEAFF
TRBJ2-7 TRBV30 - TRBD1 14 TGTGCCTGGAGAACCGGGACAGGGCCTTACGAGCAGTACTTC CAWRTGTGPYEQYF
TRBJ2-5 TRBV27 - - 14 TGTGCCAGCAGTTTATCTTTTAGGGTAGAGACCCAGTACTTC CASSLSFRVETQYF
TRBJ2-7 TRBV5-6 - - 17 TGTGCCAGCAGCTTGCTACCGGGGGTGGGCGTCCCCTACGAGCAGTACTTC CASSLLPGVGVPYEQYF
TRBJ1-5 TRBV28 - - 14 TGTGCCAGCAGTTTATTAAGGGAGCATCAGCCCCAGCATTTT CASSLLREHQPQHF
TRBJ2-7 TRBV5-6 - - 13 TGTGCCAGCAGCTTGGGAGCAGGGAACGAGCAGTACTTC CASSLGAGNEQYF
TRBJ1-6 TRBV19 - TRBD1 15 TGTGCCAGTAGGGACAGGACCTCCTATAATTCACCCCTCCACTTT CASRDRTSYNSPLHF
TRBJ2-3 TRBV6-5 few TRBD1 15 TGTGCCAGCAGTTCGCCGGGCCAGGGGGATGTGAAGCAGTATTTT CASSSPGQGDVKQYF
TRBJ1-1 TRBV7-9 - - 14 TGTGCCAGCAGCTTACTCCGGCAGGGGACTGAAGCTTTCTTT CASSLLRQGTEAFF
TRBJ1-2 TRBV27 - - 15 TGTGCCAGCAGTACCAACCGGGACACCTTCTATGGCTACACCTTC CASSTNRDTFYGYTF
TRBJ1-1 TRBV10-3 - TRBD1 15 TGTGCCATCAGTGAGACCACAAGGGGGCTCACTGAAGCTTTCTTT CAISETTRGLTEAFF
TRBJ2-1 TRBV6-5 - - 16 TGTGCCAGCAGTTACTCCGGGGGTAGCGGAGGCAATGAGCAGTTCTTC CASSYSGGSGGNEQFF
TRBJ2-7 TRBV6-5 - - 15 TGTGCCCTCCTTACTCGGGGGCCCTCCTCCTACGAGCAGTACTTC CALLTRGPSSYEQYF
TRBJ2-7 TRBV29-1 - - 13 TGCAGCGTTCCCGGGACCAGGATTTACGAGCAGTACTTC CSVPGTRIYEQYF
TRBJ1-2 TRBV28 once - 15 TGTGCCAGCAGCCGAGGACCATCCAACACCTATGGCTACACCTTC CASSRGPSNTYGYTF
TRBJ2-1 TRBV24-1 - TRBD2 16 TGTGCCACCAGTGATCGAGCGGGAGCGGAGAACAATGAGCAGTTCTTC CATSDRAGAENNEQFF
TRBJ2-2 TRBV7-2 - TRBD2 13 TGTGCCAGCAGCCACGGGGGGACCGGGGAGCTGTTTTTT CASSHGGTGELFF
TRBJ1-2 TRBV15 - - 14 TGTGCCACCAGCAGAGCGGGGGAGACGAGGAACTACACCTTC CATSRAGETRNYTF
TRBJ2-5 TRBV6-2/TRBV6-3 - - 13 TGTGCCAGCAGTTCTTACAGTAGAGAGACCCAGTACTTC CASSSYSRETQYF
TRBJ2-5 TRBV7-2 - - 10 TGTGCCCTTCCCCGGGGCACCCAGTACTTC CALPRGTQYF